A selection of T cell receptor beta chains follows, all from one sample in a study of siplizumab effects on memory and regulatory T cells. Repertoires were generated with immunoSEQ multiplex PCR, while TCRdb's copy carries only in-frame clones and drops some. The repertoire includes tens of thousands of clones, just over 95% of them detected once, and 0.85% to 1.4% sits in the top ten. Sequencing was carried out using naive CD8+ T cells sorted from blood. The receptor set was obtained from a human donor in good health. CDR3s include the opening cysteine and the closing phenylalanine or tryptophan. D genes are given only for firm matches. Size tells how often a clone was seen (once, few, many) or the class of an expanded clone, and some rows leave it out.

J | V | size | D | CDR3 | DNA
TRBJ1-1 | TRBV7-6 | . | . | CASSSRPATGEAFF | TGTGCCAGCAGCTCCAGACCGGCGACGGGGGAAGCTTTCTTT
TRBJ2-7 | TRBV6-5 | . | TRBD2 | CASSPNPAGRDEQYF | TGTGCCAGCAGTCCCAACCCCGCAGGGAGGGACGAGCAGTACTTC
TRBJ2-1 | TRBV2 | once | TRBD1 | CASSEGTGSGNEQFF | TGTGCCAGCAGTGAAGGGACAGGGAGTGGCAATGAGCAGTTCTTC
TRBJ2-7 | TRBV30 | . | TRBD2 | CAWSVGSGIAYEQYF | TGTGCCTGGAGTGTAGGTAGCGGGATAGCCTACGAGCAGTACTTC
TRBJ2-2 | TRBV7-2 | . | . | CASSLGRMNTGELFF | TGTGCCAGCAGCCTCGGACGGATGAACACCGGGGAGCTGTTTTTT
TRBJ2-2 | TRBV5-4 | . | . | CASSLWGTGELFF | TGTGCCAGCAGCTTGTGGGGGACCGGGGAGCTGTTTTTT
TRBJ1-2 | TRBV2 | few | . | CASSTSPNYGYTF | TGTGCCAGCAGTACCTCCCCAAACTATGGCTACACCTTC
TRBJ2-1 | TRBV7-9 | . | TRBD1 | CASSFWDRGFNEQFF | TGTGCCAGCAGCTTTTGGGACAGGGGTTTCAATGAGCAGTTCTTC
TRBJ2-5 | TRBV28 | . | . | CASSSTTQYF | TGTGCCAGCAGTTCGACGACCCAGTACTTC
TRBJ2-1 | TRBV20-1 | once | . | CSAREVHEQFF | TGCAGTGCTAGAGAGGTTCATGAGCAGTTCTTC
TRBJ2-7 | TRBV7-8 | . | . | CASSLAGTGLEQYF | TGTGCCAGCAGCTTAGCGGGGACGGGCCTCGAGCAGTACTTC
TRBJ2-7 | TRBV9 | . | TRBD1 | CASSGQGHEQYF | TGTGCCAGCAGCGGACAGGGGCACGAGCAGTACTTC
TRBJ2-1 | TRBV4-1 | . | . | CASSPTSGWNEQFF | TGCGCCAGCAGCCCTACCAGCGGGTGGAATGAGCAGTTCTTC
TRBJ2-7 | TRBV25-1 | . | . | CASSALGYEQYF | TGTGCCAGCAGTGCACTGGGTTACGAGCAGTACTTC
TRBJ2-2 | TRBV6-5 | . | TRBD2 | CATRGGKAGELFF | TGTGCCACCCGGGGAGGGAAGGCCGGGGAGCTGTTTTTT
TRBJ2-5 | TRBV10-3 | . | . | CAISESKGRGLLETQYF | TGTGCCATCAGTGAGTCGAAGGGCCGGGGGCTACTGGAGACCCAGTACTTC
TRBJ2-1 | TRBV6-1 | . | . | CASRWGGNEQFF | TGTGCCAGTCGTTGGGGTGGCAATGAGCAGTTCTTC
TRBJ1-4 | TRBV2 | . | TRBD1 | CASSYDWTGGDEKLFF | TGTGCCAGCAGCTACGACTGGACAGGGGGGGACGAAAAACTGTTTTTT
TRBJ2-1 | TRBV5-1 | . | . | CASSGASSSYNEQFF | TGCGCCAGCAGCGGAGCTAGCAGTTCCTACAATGAGCAGTTCTTC
TRBJ1-5 | TRBV5-1 | . | . | CASSLEAGNQPQHF | TGCGCCAGCAGCTTGGAGGCAGGCAATCAGCCCCAGCATTTT
TRBJ2-7 | TRBV7-3 | . | . | CASSLSGQSYEQYF | TGTGCCAGCAGCTTAAGTGGACAGAGCTACGAGCAGTACTTC
TRBJ2-5 | TRBV4-2 | . | . | CASSQGLAGETQYF | TGTGCCAGCAGCCAAGGGCTAGCTGGGGAGACCCAGTACTTC
TRBJ2-3 | TRBV15 | . | . | CATSRSVLAQSADTQYF | TGTGCCACCAGCAGATCCGTTCTAGCTCAATCGGCAGATACGCAGTATTTT